The clone carrying this TCR beta chain appeared many times. Its antigen is not known. The 5'RACE method, run with constant-segment primers, produced TCR alpha and TCR beta cDNA libraries (carrying sample barcodes and UMIs). TCRdb redid the calling of the 5' RACE reads with MiXCR, one entry per CDR3 protein. The data hold 550,000 to 600,000 distinct CDR3 sequences, with roughly a sixth observed a single time. This sample is part of a study of T-cell memory formation after mild COVID-19. Study as a whole: There were largely donor-specific TCR clusters. General study findings and limits: Among contracting clones, CD4+ were mainly CM/EM and CD8+ enriched in EMRA.

Sequencing was performed on PBMCs or a T cell subset sorted from them (not recorded which). This receptor was identified in an adult woman who had mild COVID-19 (a few samples of this study predate the infection). Cell type and time point are not known.

Here the CDR3 DNA reads TGTGCCAGCAGTGAAAAGGACAGCTCCTACAATGAGCAGTTCTTC. Its protein is CASSEKDSSYNEQFF. The chain links TRBV6-1 to TRBJ2-1; D may be TRBD1 (6 bases). V gave up 2 bases and J gave up 0 bases, with 8 bases separating them. The length of the CDR3 is 15 residues. Germline CDR1 MNHNS, CDR2 SASEGT.